One and the same sample provided the 22 T cell receptor beta chains below, sequenced in a study of T cells in Graves' hyperthyroidism and ophthalmopathy. Amplification of TCR beta CDR3 regions was performed using RNA transcripts as template. A first-round RT-PCR of the TCR CDR3 used the HTBI primer set. TCRdb itself ran the multiplex PCR reads through MiXCR, one entry per CDR3 protein. Seen here are a few hundred thousand distinct CDR3 sequences, just over 45% observed once, and the top ten hold about 8.3%. Sequenced material: peripheral blood or thyroid tissue (not recorded which). The receptors were sampled from a young woman with Graves' hyperthyroidism.

The rearrangement uses TRBV6-1 and TRBJ2-5; D is ambiguous. Germline CDR1 is MNHNS and CDR2 is SASEGT. V shed 6 bases and J shed 2 bases, with 13 bases lying between them. The CDR3 is 14 residues long. CDR3 sequence (DNA): TGTGCCAGCAGCGCAACAGAGACACAAGAGACCCAGTACTTC. Amino acid sequence: CASSATETQETQYF.

As for this clonotype: The junction departs from germline at one end; a sequencing error may be responsible. The CDR3 spells CSAGMDTLRFF. The CDR3 region has the DNA TGCAGTGCCGGAATGGACACGTTGAGATTCTTC. This chain connects TRBV20-1 to TRBJ1-2, with D maybe TRBD1 (5 bases). This CDR3 region has 11 residues. Germline CDR1 is DFQATT and CDR2 is SNEGSKA (reference sequence).

The genes are TRBV4-1 and TRBJ1-5; maybe TRBD1 (6 bases). Looked up from germline, CDR1 is MGHRA and CDR2 is YSYEKL. V lost 4 bases and J 0 bases, leaving 22 bases between the germline ends. The CDR3 length is 19 residues. The CDR3 here is CASSPRQDMGVYSNQPQHF. The CDR3 DNA reads as TGCGCCAGCAGCCCTCGACAGGACATGGGGGTTTATAGCAATCAGCCCCAGCATTTT.

This clonotype was detected only once. V gene TRBV29-1 combines with J gene TRBJ1-4; 10 nucleotides align to TRBD1. The CDR3 has 12 amino acids. V lost 8 bases and J lost 4; bases outside the gene matches: 1. The germline gives CDR1 SQVTM, CDR2 ANQGSEA. The CDR3 here is CSWDRGNEKLFF. DNA of the CDR3: TGCAGCTGGGACAGGGGTAATGAAAAACTGTTTTTT.

This clonotype occurred many times. The CDR3 DNA follows: TGTGCCAGCAGCTTAGGCGCGTTGGAGACCCAGTACTTC. It is translated as CASSLGALETQYF. V is TRBV7-3 and J is TRBJ2-5; D not certain. The germline V and J ends were trimmed by 2 bases and 5 bases, with 9 bases remaining between them. The CDR3 contains 13 residues. The germline CDR1 and CDR2 sequences are SGHTA and FQGTGA. The full variable domain, with the rest looked up from reference TRBV7-3 and TRBJ2-5, is GAGVSQTPSNKVTEKGKYVELRCDPISGHTALYWYRQSLGQGPEFLIYFQGTGAADDSGLPNDRFFAVRPEGSVSTLKIQRTERGDSAVYLCASSLGALETQYFGPGTRLLVL.

At least ten counts were recorded for this clonotype. The chain uses TRBV11-3 and TRBJ2-5, with D possibly being TRBD2 (6 bases). Germline V lookup: CDR1 SGHNT, CDR2 YENEEA. The V gene lost 5 bases and the J gene lost 3 bases, with 16 bases spanning the gap. CDR3 length: 15 amino acids. CDR3 DNA: TGTGCCAGCAGCCTCGGAGGGGCATGGGAAGAGACCCAGTACTTC. Translation gives CASSLGGAWEETQYF.

The CDR3 nucleotides are TGTGCCAGCAGCTTAGCGTGGACAGGTGGGACTGAAGCTTTCTTT. This encodes CASSLAWTGGTEAFF. The chain combines TRBV7-9 with TRBJ1-1; TRBD1 agrees at 7 bases. The CDR3 is 15 amino acids. Germline CDR1 and CDR2: SEHNR and FQNEAQ (reference sequence). Unmatched junction bases numbered 6, after V lost 0 bases and J lost 5 bases. Complete variable domain (other parts from reference TRBV7-9 and TRBJ1-1): DTGVSQNPRHKITKRGQNVTFRCDPISEHNRLYWYRQTLGQGPEFLTYFQNEAQLEKSRLLSDRFSAERPKGSFSTLEIQRTEQGDSAMYLCASSLAWTGGTEAFFGQGTRLTVV.

As concerns this clonotype: A much more abundant neighbour one base away suggests this may be a read error. V is TRBV7-3 and J is TRBJ2-3; no definite D call. The V gene's germline CDR1 is SGHTA and CDR2 FQGTGA. The CDR3 spans 11 residues. V was cut by 7 bases and J by 1 base, with 3 bases left in between. CDR3 protein: CASIRTDTQYF. As DNA, the CDR3 is TGTGCCAGCATCCGCACAGATACGCAGTATTTT.

This clonotype was seen at least ten times. The rearrangement links TRBV20-1 to TRBJ2-1, with TRBD2 identical over 9 bases. The CDR3 has 14 residues. V gave up 4 bases and J gave up 4 bases; unmatched junction bases: 5. Germline values: CDR1 DFQATT, CDR2 SNEGSKA (reference sequence). The CDR3 loop reads CSANLAGIYNEQFF. CDR3 in DNA: TGCAGTGCTAATCTAGCGGGGATATACAATGAGCAGTTCTTC.

The chain recombines TRBV29-1 with TRBJ1-1; D remains unclear. CDR1 and CDR2 from the germline V gene are SQVTM and ANQGSEA. Trimming shortened V by 6 bases and J by 6 bases, and 8 bases separated the two germline ends. The CDR3 is made up of 10 amino acids. CDR3 protein: CSVYDPEAFF. The CDR3 DNA reads as TGCAGCGTCTACGACCCTGAAGCTTTCTTT.

This clonotype was observed at least ten times. The chain employs TRBV20-1 and TRBJ1-5, with D uncertain. The germline V gene has CDR1 DFQATT and CDR2 SNEGSKA (reference sequence). The CDR3 loop spans 17 amino acids. The germline V and J ends were trimmed by 2 bases and 4 bases, with 21 bases remaining between them. CDR3 sequence (DNA): TGCAGTGCTAGAAACCTCCACTCCGACATCGGGAATCAGCCCCAGCATTTT. Encoded protein: CSARNLHSDIGNQPQHF.

The rearrangement links TRBV7-8 to TRBJ2-5; 13 nucleotides match TRBD2. CDR3 length: 16 residues. CDR1 and CDR2 from the germline V gene are SGHVS and FQNEAQ. V shed 5 bases, J shed 4 bases, and the junction held 7 bases outside the gene matches. CDR3 sequence: CASSPRTSGSLETQYF. The CDR3, as DNA: TGTGCCAGCAGCCCCCGGACTAGCGGGAGCTTAGAGACCCAGTACTTC.

The chain couples TRBV2 to TRBJ2-7; 9 bases are shared with TRBD1. Germline V gene lookup returns CDR1 SNHLY and CDR2 FYNNEI. CDR3 length: 15 residues. The V gene end was trimmed by 6 bases and the J gene end by 2 bases; junction bases not matched to a gene: 8. CDR3 sequence (DNA): TGTGCCAGCAGACCCAACCGGGACAGGGCCTACGAGCAGTACTTC. It encodes CASRPNRDRAYEQYF.

The chain carries TRBV10-3 and TRBJ2-7, with 8 bases that match TRBD1. This CDR3 is 16 amino acids long. V trimming: 8 bases; J trimming: 2 bases; junction bases outside the gene matches: 14. The germline gives CDR1 ENHRY, CDR2 SYGVKD. The CDR3 protein is CAIGQGLRFYTYEQYF. The CDR3 nucleotides read TGTGCCATCGGACAGGGTTTGCGGTTTTATACCTACGAGCAGTACTTC.

This clonotype was picked up many times. V is TRBV7-2 and J is TRBJ2-2; 7 bases fit TRBD2. The CDR3 extends over 15 amino acids. CDR1 SGHTA and CDR2 FQGNSA come from the germline V gene. J lost 6 bases, V lost 7 bases, and 11 bases had no gene match. The CDR3 loop is CASKWGRAGAGELFF. For the CDR3, the DNA is TGTGCCAGCAAGTGGGGGAGGGCCGGGGCCGGGGAGCTGTTTTTT.

A note on this clonotype: A read error is likely, as this CDR3 ends without the conserved phenylalanine or tryptophan. No DNA is shown, since the ends of the CDR3 on it are uncertain; the CDR3 is the one TCRdb lists. The chain employs TRBV2 and TRBJ1-4; the tabulated D call, TRBD1, remains unverified against the DNA. CDR1 and CDR2 from the germline V gene are SNHLY and FYNNEI. The CDR3 has 13 residues if both end residues are counted. The chain's CDR3 is CASSVRTGALLDY.

The chain uses TRBV7-2 and TRBJ2-1; the D call may be TRBD1 or TRBD2 (5 bases each). The length of the CDR3 is 15 residues. The V and J ends lost 4 bases and 7 bases respectively, with 17 bases between them. Germline CDR1 is SGHTA and CDR2 is FQGNSA. CDR3 region: CASSSRPGPDNEQFF. CDR3 sequence (DNA): TGTGCCAGCAGCTCTAGGCCGGGACCGGATAATGAGCAGTTCTTC.

The rearrangement links TRBV20-1 to TRBJ2-5; 7 bases are a match to TRBD2. CDR1 and CDR2 (germline): DFQATT, SNEGSKA (reference sequence). This CDR3 has 19 amino acids. J gave up 0 bases and V 5 bases, and 21 bases lay outside the gene matches. This chain's CDR3 is CSADPDGNASGRDQETQYF. CDR3 DNA sequence: TGCAGTGCTGACCCGGACGGTAATGCTAGCGGCAGAGACCAAGAGACCCAGTACTTC.

J is TRBJ1-5 and V is TRBV7-3; D call uncertain. The CDR3 length is 14 residues. Germline values: CDR1 SGHTA, CDR2 FQGTGA. The ends were cut back, 2 bases at V and 11 bases at J, with 16 bases in the middle. This CDR3 reads CASSLGGTQETQHF. CDR3 nucleotide sequence: TGTGCCAGCAGCTTAGGAGGAACTCAAGAGACCCAGCATTTT.

This clonotype was seen a handful of times. This chain joins TRBV5-1 and TRBJ2-5; 9 bases line up with TRBD1. V trimming: 5 bases; J trimming: 2 bases; junction bases outside the gene matches: 7. In germline, CDR1 is SGHRS, CDR2 YFSETQ. The CDR3 has 15 amino acids. The CDR3 region has the DNA TGCGCCAGCAGGGCCGGGACAGGGATTCAAGAGACCCAGTACTTC. This translates into CASRAGTGIQETQYF.

This clonotype was counted many times. J is TRBJ1-5 and V is TRBV7-8; D unclear. Trimming took off 1 base at V and 3 bases at J, with 7 bases between the two ends. CDR1 and CDR2 (germline): SGHVS, FQNEAQ. The CDR3 is made up of 14 amino acids. CDR3 region: CASSLDSPNQPQHF. The CDR3 DNA reads TGTGCCAGCAGCTTAGACAGCCCCAATCAGCCCCAGCATTTT.

This clonotype has a count of ten or more. The chain carries TRBV2 and TRBJ1-4; no reliable D call. V gave up 5 bases and J gave up 11 bases, with 9 bases separating them. The germline CDR1 and CDR2 sequences are SNHLY and FYNNEI. The CDR3 contains 11 residues. The CDR3 sequence is CASSPLDKLFF. DNA of the CDR3: TGTGCCAGCAGTCCCCTAGATAAACTGTTTTTT.